This passage covers 6 T cell receptor beta chains from one sample sequenced in a study of T cells in Graves' hyperthyroidism and ophthalmopathy. TCR beta CDR3 sequences were amplified from RNA transcripts. HTBI primers were used for first-round RT-PCR of the TCR CDR3. TCRdb re-called the multiplex PCR reads through MiXCR, storing one row per CDR3 protein. The sample gives hundreds of thousands of distinct CDR3 sequences, around 15% of which show up once; over 3.5% is in the top ten. The sequenced material came from blood. These receptors originate from a woman aged 40 to 49 with Graves' ophthalmopathy.

This chain connects TRBV3-1 to TRBJ1-2, with a possible D match to TRBD1 (5 bases). This CDR3 is 13 amino acids long. Trimming removed 4 bases at V and 4 bases at J, with 10 bases between. Germline values: CDR1 LGHDT, CDR2 YNNKEL (reference sequence). The CDR3 coding sequence is TGTGCCAGCAGCCCGGGGCGGTCCTATGGCTACACCTTC. Translating gives CASSPGRSYGYTF.

At least ten counts were recorded for this clonotype. The gene calls are TRBV29-1 and TRBJ2-5; TRBD2 aligns across 9 bases. With 6 bases clipped from V and 1 base from J, the junction kept 6 bases outside the gene matches. The CDR3 has 14 amino acids. From germline, CDR1 is SQVTM and CDR2 ANQGSEA. The CDR3 loop reads CSVTALAGQETQYF. CDR3 coding DNA: TGCAGCGTGACCGCACTAGCGGGCCAAGAGACCCAGTACTTC. Full variable domain (outside the CDR3, taken from reference TRBV29-1 and TRBJ2-5): SAVISQKPSRDICQRGTSLTIQCQVDSQVTMMFWYRQQPGQSLTLIATANQGSEATYESGFVIDKFPISRPNLTFSTLTVSNMSPEDSSIYLCSVTALAGQETQYFGPGTRLLVL.

This clonotype showed up many times. The V and J genes are TRBV5-1 and TRBJ2-7; D unresolved. The CDR3 runs to 14 residues. Germline V gene data show CDR1 as SGHRS and CDR2 as YFSETQ. Trimming cost V 0 bases and J 5 bases, with 12 bases left between them. The CDR3 spells CASSLERARNEQYF. The DNA of the CDR3 is TGCGCCAGCAGCTTGGAGAGAGCTAGGAACGAGCAGTACTTC.

This clonotype was detected a few times. The V gene is TRBV28, the J gene TRBJ1-1; D may be TRBD1 (6 bases). Germline V CDR1 and CDR2: MDHEN, SYDVKM. This CDR3 region has 14 residues. The V end was cut by 5 bases, the J end by 3 bases, with 13 bases between. For the CDR3, the DNA is TGTGCCAGCAGTCCAACAGGGTTCTACACTGAAGCTTTCTTT. Translated: CASSPTGFYTEAFF.

This clonotype was picked up many times. V and J are TRBV7-9 and TRBJ1-5; D ambiguous. Between the trimmed V and J ends, which lost 5 bases and 4 bases, there was a span of 9 bases. Germline V gives CDR1 SEHNR, CDR2 FQNEAQ (reference sequence). The CDR3 runs to 13 residues. CDR3 sequence reads: CASSLLDNQPQHF. The CDR3, as DNA: TGTGCCAGCAGCCTCCTAGATAATCAGCCCCAGCATTTT. The complete variable domain, with remaining parts taken from reference TRBV7-9 and TRBJ1-5, reads DTGVSQNPRHKITKRGQNVTFRCDPISEHNRLYWYRQTLGQGPEFLTYFQNEAQLEKSRLLSDRFSAERPKGSFSTLEIQRTEQGDSAMYLCASSLLDNQPQHFGDGTRLSIL.

Many counts were recorded for this clonotype. The chain couples TRBV28 to TRBJ2-2; D ambiguous. Trimming pared 4 bases from V and 5 bases from J, leaving 11 bases between. Germline V CDR1 and CDR2: MDHEN, SYDVKM. The CDR3 is made up of 14 amino acids. CDR3 DNA: TGTGCCAGCAGTTCCATCGATACGACCGGGGAGCTGTTTTTT. It encodes CASSSIDTTGELFF.